This T cell receptor (beta chain) was sequenced during a study of T-cell memory formation after mild COVID-19. Trimming shortened V by 1 base and J by 4 bases, and 17 bases separated the two germline ends. Germline V CDR1 and CDR2: SGDLS, YYNGEE. There are 16 residues in the CDR3. One entry per CDR3 protein results from TCRdb running MiXCR on the 5' RACE reads. The sample records roughly 120,000 distinct CDR3 sequences, 16% being singletons. The material sequenced was PBMCs or a T cell subset sorted from them (not recorded which). The sequence came from an adult woman who had mild COVID-19 (a few samples of this study predate the infection). Cell type and time point are not known. The chain employs TRBV9 and TRBJ2-5; D may be TRBD2 (7 bases). The chain's CDR3 is CASSVWGGREGETQYF. CDR3 coding DNA: TGTGCCAGCAGCGTATGGGGGGGCCGCGAAGGAGAGACCCAGTACTTC.